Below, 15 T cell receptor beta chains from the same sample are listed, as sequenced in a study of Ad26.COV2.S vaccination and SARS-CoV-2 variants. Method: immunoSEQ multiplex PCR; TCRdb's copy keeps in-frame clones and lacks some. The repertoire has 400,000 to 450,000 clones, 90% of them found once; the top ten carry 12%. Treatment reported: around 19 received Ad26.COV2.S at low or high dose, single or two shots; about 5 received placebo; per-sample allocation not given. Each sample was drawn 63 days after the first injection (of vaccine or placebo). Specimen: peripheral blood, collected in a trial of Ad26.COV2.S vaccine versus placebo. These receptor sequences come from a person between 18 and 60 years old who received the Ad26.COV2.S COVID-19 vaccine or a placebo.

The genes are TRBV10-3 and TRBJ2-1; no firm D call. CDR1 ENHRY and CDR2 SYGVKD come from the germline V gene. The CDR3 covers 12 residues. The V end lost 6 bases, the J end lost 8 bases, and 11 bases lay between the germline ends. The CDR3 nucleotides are TGTGCCATCAGCGGACCTGGAGATGAGCAGTTCTTC. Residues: CAISGPGDEQFF.

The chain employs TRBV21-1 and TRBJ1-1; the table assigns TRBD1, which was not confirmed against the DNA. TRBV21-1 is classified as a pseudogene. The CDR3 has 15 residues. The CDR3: CASSKNRGRYTEAFF. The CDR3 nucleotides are TGTGCCAGCAGCAAAAACAGGGGTAGGTACACTGAAGCTTTCTTT.

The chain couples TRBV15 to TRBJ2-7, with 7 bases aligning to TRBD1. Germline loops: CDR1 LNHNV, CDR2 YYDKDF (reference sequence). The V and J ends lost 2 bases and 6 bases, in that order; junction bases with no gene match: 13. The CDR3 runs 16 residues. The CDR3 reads CATSRSRDSSFPEQYF. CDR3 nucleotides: TGTGCCACCAGCAGAAGCCGGGACAGTTCTTTTCCCGAGCAGTACTTC.

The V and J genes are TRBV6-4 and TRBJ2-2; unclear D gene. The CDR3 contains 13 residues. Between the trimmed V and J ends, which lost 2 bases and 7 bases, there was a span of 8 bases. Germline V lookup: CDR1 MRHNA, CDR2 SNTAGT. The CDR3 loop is CASSDRVGGELFF. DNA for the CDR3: TGTGCCAGCAGTGACAGAGTTGGCGGGGAGCTGTTTTTT.

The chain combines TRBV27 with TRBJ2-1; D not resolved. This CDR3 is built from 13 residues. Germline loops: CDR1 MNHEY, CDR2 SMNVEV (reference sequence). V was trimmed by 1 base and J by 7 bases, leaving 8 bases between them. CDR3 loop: CASSLFLTNEQFF. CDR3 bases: TGTGCCAGCAGTTTATTCCTCACAAATGAGCAGTTCTTC.

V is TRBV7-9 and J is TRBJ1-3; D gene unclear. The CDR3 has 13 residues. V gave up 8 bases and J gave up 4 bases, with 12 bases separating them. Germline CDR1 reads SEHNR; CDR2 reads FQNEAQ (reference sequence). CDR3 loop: CASHYLYGNTIYF. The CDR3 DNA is TGTGCCAGCCACTACCTGTACGGAAACACCATATATTTT.

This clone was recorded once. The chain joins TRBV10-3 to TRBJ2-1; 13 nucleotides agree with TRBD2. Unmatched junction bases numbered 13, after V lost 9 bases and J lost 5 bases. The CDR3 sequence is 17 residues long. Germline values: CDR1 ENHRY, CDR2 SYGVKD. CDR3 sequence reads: CAIKSTSGRALNNEQFF. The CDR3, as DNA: TGTGCCATTAAATCTACTAGCGGGAGGGCCTTAAACAATGAGCAGTTCTTC.

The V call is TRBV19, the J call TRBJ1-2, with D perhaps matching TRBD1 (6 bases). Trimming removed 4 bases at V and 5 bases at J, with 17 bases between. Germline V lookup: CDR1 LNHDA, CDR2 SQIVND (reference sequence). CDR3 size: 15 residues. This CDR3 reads CASSKRTDLEYGYTF. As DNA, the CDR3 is TGTGCCAGTAGTAAAAGGACAGACCTCGAGTATGGCTACACCTTC.

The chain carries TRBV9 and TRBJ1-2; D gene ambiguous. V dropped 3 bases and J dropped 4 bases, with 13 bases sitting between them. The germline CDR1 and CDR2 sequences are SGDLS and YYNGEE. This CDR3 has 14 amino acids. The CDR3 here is CASSAGDLVYGYTF. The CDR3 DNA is TGTGCCAGCAGCGCCGGGGATCTCGTCTATGGCTACACCTTC.

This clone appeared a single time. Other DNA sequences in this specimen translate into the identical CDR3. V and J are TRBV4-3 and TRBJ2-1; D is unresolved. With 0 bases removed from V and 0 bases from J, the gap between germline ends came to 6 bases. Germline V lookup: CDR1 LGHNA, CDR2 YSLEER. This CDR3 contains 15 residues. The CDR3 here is CASSQDGSSYNEQFF. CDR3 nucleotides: TGCGCCAGCAGCCAAGACGGCAGCTCCTACAATGAGCAGTTCTTC.

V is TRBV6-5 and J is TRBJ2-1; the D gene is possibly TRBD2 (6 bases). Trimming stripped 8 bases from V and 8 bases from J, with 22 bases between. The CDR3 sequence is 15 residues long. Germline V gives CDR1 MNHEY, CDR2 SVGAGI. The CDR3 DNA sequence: TGTGCCAGCTCGGGGATGACTAGTGGGTTCCATGAGCAGTTCTTC. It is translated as CASSGMTSGFHEQFF.

The CDR3 coding sequence is TGTGCCAGCAGCCCCGACCTCAATGAGCAGTTCTTC. This gives the protein CASSPDLNEQFF. The chain combines TRBV14 with TRBJ2-1; D gene unclear. CDR1 SGHDN and CDR2 FVKESK come from the germline V gene. The length of the CDR3 is 12 residues. The ends were cut back, 4 bases at V and 6 bases at J, with 7 bases in the middle.

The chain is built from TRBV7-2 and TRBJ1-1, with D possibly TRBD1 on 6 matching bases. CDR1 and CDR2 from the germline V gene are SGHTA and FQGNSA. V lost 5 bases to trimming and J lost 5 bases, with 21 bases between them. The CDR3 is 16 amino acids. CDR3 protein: CASSPPAGGLHTEAFF. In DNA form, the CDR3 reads TGTGCCAGCAGCCCACCCGCGGGGGGCCTGCATACTGAAGCTTTCTTT.

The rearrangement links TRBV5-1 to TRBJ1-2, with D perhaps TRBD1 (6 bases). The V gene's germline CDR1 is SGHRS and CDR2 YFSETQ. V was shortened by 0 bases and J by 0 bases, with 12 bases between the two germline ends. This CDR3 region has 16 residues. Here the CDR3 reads CASSLGVTGPNYGYTF. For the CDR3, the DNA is TGCGCCAGCAGCTTGGGCGTGACAGGACCTAACTATGGCTACACCTTC.

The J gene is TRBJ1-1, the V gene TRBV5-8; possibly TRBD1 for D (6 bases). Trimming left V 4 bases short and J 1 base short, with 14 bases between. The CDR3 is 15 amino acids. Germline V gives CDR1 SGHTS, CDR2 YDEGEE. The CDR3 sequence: CASSRPQGTNTEAFF. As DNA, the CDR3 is TGTGCCAGCAGCCGGCCACAGGGTACGAACACTGAAGCTTTCTTT.